The 11 T cell receptor beta chains presented below share a single source sample, sequenced in a study of T cell responses to AZD1222 COVID-19 vaccine. Using immunoSEQ multiplex PCR, the repertoire was profiled, and TCRdb retains in-frame clones only, with some absent. The sample gives approximately 98,000 clones, more than 70% of which show up once; over 3% is in the top ten. Sequenced material: peripheral blood, taken on day 0 of MenACWY control vaccination. These receptors were taken from an adult in good health.

The rearrangement links TRBV18 to TRBJ2-7, with D maybe TRBD2 (6 bases). Germline-derived CDR1 and CDR2 are KGHSH and LQKENI. The CDR3 contains 15 residues. V was trimmed by 4 bases and J by 0 bases, leaving 13 bases between them. The CDR3 coding sequence is TGTGCCAGCTCACAGAGCGGGTTAAGCTCCTACGAGCAGTACTTC. Residues: CASSQSGLSSYEQYF. The complete variable domain, with remaining parts taken from reference TRBV18 and TRBJ2-7, reads NAGVMQNPRHLVRRRGQEARLRCSPMKGHSHVYWYRQLPEEGLKFMVYLQKENIIDESGMPKERFSAEFPKEGPSILRIQQVVRGDSAAYFCASSQSGLSSYEQYFGPGTRLTVT.

The chain employs TRBV10-3 and TRBJ2-3; D is uncertain. Trimming cost V 3 bases and J 2 bases, with 12 bases left between them. Germline V gives CDR1 ENHRY, CDR2 SYGVKD. The CDR3 has 15 residues. The CDR3 DNA sequence: TGTGCCATCAGTGAATTTCCCTCATCCACAGATACGCAGTATTTT. Its protein product is CAISEFPSSTDTQYF.

The V call is TRBV28, the J call TRBJ1-3; D ambiguous. The CDR3 totals 14 residues. V lost 4 bases, J lost 0 bases, and 7 bases lay in between. Germline V gene lookup returns CDR1 MDHEN and CDR2 SYDVKM. Written as DNA, the CDR3 is TGTGCCAGCAGTTCGGGGAGCTCTGGAAACACCATATATTTT. Protein sequence: CASSSGSSGNTIYF.

This chain connects TRBV12-3 or TRBV12-4 to TRBJ1-2; the D is unclear. Trimming shortened V by 10 bases and J by 12 bases, and 21 bases separated the two germline ends. The CDR3 loop spans 12 amino acids. The CDR3 DNA follows: TGTGCCACCTTCTCCCAGAGTCCACCACACACCTTC. This translates into CATFSQSPPHTF.

The V and J genes are TRBV7-2 and TRBJ1-5; the D gene is possibly TRBD1 (5 bases). The germline V and J ends were trimmed by 5 bases and 0 bases, with 11 bases remaining between them. The germline gives CDR1 SGHTA, CDR2 FQGNSA. This CDR3 has 15 residues. The CDR3, as DNA: TGTGCCAGCAGCCTCAGGGACTATAGCAATCAGCCCCAGCATTTT. Its translation is CASSLRDYSNQPQHF.

The V call is TRBV20-1, the J call TRBJ1-1; TRBD1 agrees at 7 bases. J lost 11 bases, V lost 3 bases, and 3 bases had no gene match. This CDR3 spans 10 amino acids. The germline V gene encodes CDR1 DFQATT and CDR2 SNEGSKA (reference sequence). The CDR3 DNA is TGCAGTGCTAGTAAACAGGGGGCTTTCTTT. Protein sequence: CSASKQGAFF.

This chain connects TRBV2 to TRBJ1-5; D may be TRBD1 (5 bases). This CDR3 spans 14 amino acids. V lost 1 base and J 4 bases, leaving 8 bases between the germline ends. Germline V gene lookup returns CDR1 SNHLY and CDR2 FYNNEI. CDR3 DNA sequence: TGTGCCAGCAGTGAAGAGTCAGGGAATCAGCCCCAGCATTTT. It specifies CASSEESGNQPQHF.

The chain has TRBV6-4 and TRBJ2-3; D uncertain. This CDR3 has 14 amino acids. Trimming left V 2 bases short and J 2 bases short, with 8 bases between. CDR1 and CDR2 from the germline V gene are MRHNA and SNTAGT. Here the CDR3 DNA reads TGTGCCAGCAGTGACAGGGCTCTCACAGATACGCAGTATTTT. Translated, it gives CASSDRALTDTQYF.

The chain uses TRBV24-1 and TRBJ1-5; the D gene is possibly TRBD1 (6 bases). The V and J ends lost 5 bases and 0 bases respectively, with 16 bases between them. The germline gives CDR1 KGHDR, CDR2 SFDVKD. CDR3 length: 17 amino acids. The CDR3: CATSGKSQGNSNQPQHF. The CDR3 bases are TGTGCCACCAGTGGGAAGTCACAGGGCAATAGCAATCAGCCCCAGCATTTT.

This clone was observed once. The chain links TRBV19 to TRBJ1-5; D is unresolved. In germline, CDR1 is LNHDA, CDR2 SQIVND (reference sequence). V dropped 4 bases and J dropped 2 bases, with 6 bases sitting between them. The length of the CDR3 is 13 residues. CDR3 protein: CASSNRGNQPQHF. As DNA, the CDR3 is TGTGCCAGTAGTAATCGTGGCAATCAGCCCCAGCATTTT. Full variable domain (remainder filled in from reference TRBV19 and TRBJ1-5): DGGITQSPKYLFRKEGQNVTLSCEQNLNHDAMYWYRQDPGQGLRLIYYSQIVNDFQKGDIAEGYSVSREKKESFPLTVTSAQKNPTAFYLCASSNRGNQPQHFGDGTRLSIL.

The V gene is TRBV7-9, the J gene TRBJ2-5; D is perhaps TRBD2 (6 bases). Germline V gives CDR1 SEHNR, CDR2 FQNEAQ (reference sequence). Trimming removed 11 bases from V and 4 bases from J, with 11 bases in between. The CDR3 extends over 11 amino acids. This CDR3 reads CAGGEAETQYF. In DNA, the CDR3 is TGTGCCGGAGGGGAAGCAGAGACCCAGTACTTC.